This T cell receptor (beta chain) is from a study of prognosis after radiotherapy for stage I lung cancer. Study background: In a handful of patients, distant metastases developed after radiotherapy (median approximately 7 months), whereas over 12 patients showed no significant progression. General study points: It was not determined whether the expanded TCR clones were tumor-specific. Lower Shannon entropy after stereotactic body radiation therapy was observed in patients who went on to develop distant metastases.

This clonotype was seen a single time. The antigen is undetermined. The junction differs from germline at one of its ends, possibly a read error. The V gene's germline CDR1 is MNHNS and CDR2 SASEGT. The CDR3 runs to 18 residues. Two-round multiplex PCR, the amplification method, yielded TCR beta CDR3 from genomic DNA. For every TRBV and TRBJ gene, a specific primer was used in first-round PCR. MiXCR was run by TCRdb on the multiplex PCR reads, yielding one entry per CDR3 protein. The sample contains 15,000 to 20,000 distinct CDR3 sequences, roughly 28% of which appear only once. The receptor comes from a donor at least 50 years old with non-small cell lung cancer. This specimen consisted of PBMCs, obtained before or after stereotactic body radiation therapy (not recorded which). The V call is TRBV6-1, the J call TRBJ2-2, with 7 bases fitting TRBD1. Here the CDR3 DNA reads TGTGCCAGCATCTTCGACCTGACAGGGAAGTTGAACACCGGTGAGCTGTTTTTT. Amino acids: CASIFDLTGKLNTGELFF.